One sample yielded the 13 T cell receptor beta chains listed below, sequenced in a study of post-analysis software for immune sequencing data. These TCRs are of unknown antigen specificity. General observations from the study: About five TRBV segments occurring more often in patients than controls included TRBV5-6, TRBV5-1 and TRBV20-1.

Carried by the TCR beta cDNA libraries were unique molecular identifiers. One entry per CDR3 protein, called by TCRdb with MiXCR from the PCR reads. The sample records hundreds of thousands of distinct CDR3 sequences, roughly 36% being singletons. The sample consisted of blood. All receptors come from a girl between 5 and 17 years old with multiple sclerosis.

The CDR3 sequence: CASSTTGGANTEAFF. CDR3 in DNA: TGTGCCAGCAGCACAACGGGGGGGGCCAACACTGAAGCTTTCTTT. The chain joins TRBV7-2 to TRBJ1-1; tentative D call: TRBD1 (6 bases). This CDR3 comprises 15 residues. The V and J ends lost 5 bases and 2 bases respectively, with 15 bases between them. Germline CDR1 and CDR2: SGHTA and FQGNSA.

This clonotype appeared a single time. The rearrangement uses TRBV12-3 or TRBV12-4 and TRBJ2-1; no firm D call. V was pared by 5 bases and J by 5 bases, with 7 bases between. The CDR3 totals 12 residues. CDR3 nucleotides: TGTGCCAGCAGTACCACCCACAATGAGCAGTTCTTC. It translates to CASSTTHNEQFF.

The chain combines TRBV30 with TRBJ2-5; TRBD2 matches at 10 bases. This CDR3 is built from 16 residues. Per the germline V gene, CDR1 is GTSNPN and CDR2 is SVGIG (reference sequence). The V segment lost 4 bases and the J segment 2 bases; nucleotides outside the gene matches: 10. Written as DNA, the CDR3 is TGTGCCTGGACCCAAGCGGGGGGGCCGAGGCAAGAGACCCAGTACTTC. It specifies CAWTQAGGPRQETQYF.

This clonotype was counted a few times. The chain carries TRBV5-1 and TRBJ2-2; TRBD1 is a possible D gene (6 bases). Germline values: CDR1 SGHRS, CDR2 YFSETQ. V gave up 3 bases and J gave up 5 bases, with 11 bases separating them. The CDR3 is made up of 14 amino acids. The CDR3 bases are TGCGCCAGCAGCTCAGACAGGTCAACCGGGGAGCTGTTTTTT. It yields the protein CASSSDRSTGELFF. Complete variable domain (other parts from reference TRBV5-1 and TRBJ2-2): KAGVTQTPRYLIKTRGQQVTLSCSPISGHRSVSWYQQTPGQGLQFLFEYFSETQRNKGNFPGRFSGRQFSNSRSEMNVSTLELGDSALYLCASSSDRSTGELFFGEGSRLTVL.

This clonotype was seen only a few times. The chain recombines TRBV12-3 or TRBV12-4 with TRBJ2-5; D is unresolved. This CDR3 is 13 amino acids long. Trimming shortened V by 5 bases and J by 5 bases, and 12 bases separated the two germline ends. CDR3 bases: TGTGCCAGCAGTCCCCTCTCGCCTGAGACCCAGTACTTC. The encoded protein is CASSPLSPETQYF.

V usage is TRBV12-3 or TRBV12-4 and J usage is TRBJ1-5; D uncertain. The CDR3 runs 14 residues. Trimming cost V 6 bases and J 3 bases, with 12 bases left between them. The CDR3 nucleotides read TGTGCCAGCAGATCCGGGCCTCCCAATCAGCCCCAGCATTTT. Translating gives CASRSGPPNQPQHF.

This clonotype was observed a single time. The chain uses TRBV11-3 and TRBJ1-6; 7 bases align to TRBD1. Trimming at V came to 6 bases and at J to 7 bases, leaving 18 bases not matched to a gene. This CDR3 region has 18 residues. CDR1 and CDR2 from the germline V gene are SGHNT and YENEEA. This CDR3 reads CASSYPGTDPLRNSPLHF. The CDR3 DNA sequence: TGTGCCAGCAGTTACCCCGGGACAGACCCATTGCGGAATTCACCCCTCCACTTT. The entire variable domain, with the rest obtained from reference TRBV11-3 and TRBJ1-6, is as follows: EAGVVQSPRYKIIEKKQPVAFWCNPISGHNTLYWYLQNLGQGPELLIRYENEEAVDDSQLPKDRFSAERLKGVDSTLKIQPAELGDSAVYLCASSYPGTDPLRNSPLHFGNGTRLTVT.

This clonotype was seen a handful of times. The chain carries TRBV5-6 and TRBJ2-1; TRBD2 aligns across 7 bases. This CDR3 has 14 amino acids. The V gene's germline CDR1 is SGHDT and CDR2 YYEEEE. Germline trimming cut 7 bases from V and 5 bases from J; bases unmatched to any gene: 9. The CDR3 here is CASAKTGGNNEQFF. CDR3 bases: TGTGCCAGCGCTAAGACGGGGGGAAACAATGAGCAGTTCTTC.

Notes on this clonotype: Sequence at one end of the junction differs from germline and may be a read error. V is TRBV12-3 or TRBV12-4 and J is TRBJ1-2; D not resolved. This CDR3 spans 14 amino acids. CDR3 DNA sequence: TGTGCCAGCAGCCCAGTGGGCCTGACCTATGACTACACCTTC. This codes for CASSPVGLTYDYTF.

The chain employs TRBV30 and TRBJ1-1; a weak D match, TRBD1 (5 bases). V was cut by 0 bases and J by 1 base, with 9 bases left in between. The length of the CDR3 is 14 residues. Germline V CDR1 and CDR2: GTSNPN, SVGIG (reference sequence). The CDR3 region has the DNA TGTGCCTGGAGTGTAGGGGTCTCGAACACTGAAGCTTTCTTT. It codes for CAWSVGVSNTEAFF.

This clonotype turned up a few times. The chain recombines TRBV6-5 with TRBJ1-2; 7 bases map to TRBD1. Germline loops: CDR1 MNHEY, CDR2 SVGAGI. Losses at the gene ends were 6 bases for V and 3 bases for J; bases not matched to a gene: 4. The CDR3 length is 13 residues. The CDR3 region is CASRTGTDYGYTF. DNA for the CDR3: TGTGCCAGCAGGACCGGGACAGACTATGGCTACACCTTC.

This chain connects TRBV27 to TRBJ2-7; D tentatively reads TRBD1 or TRBD2 (5 bases each). CDR1 and CDR2 (germline): MNHEY, SMNVEV (reference sequence). The CDR3 covers 14 residues. V lost 1 base and J lost 5, with 12 bases in between. The CDR3 protein is CASSLWGSLNEQYF. CDR3 sequence (DNA): TGTGCCAGCAGTTTATGGGGGTCTCTGAACGAGCAGTACTTC.

This clonotype is a singleton in its sample. The rearrangement uses TRBV28 and TRBJ2-1; D ambiguous. This CDR3 has 16 residues. Germline CDR1 MDHEN, CDR2 SYDVKM. Trimming removed 1 base from V and 6 bases from J, with 16 bases in between. In DNA, the CDR3 is TGTGCCAGCAGTTTATCTCTCAGGCACCTACCCAATGAGCAGTTCTTC. Its translation is CASSLSLRHLPNEQFF.